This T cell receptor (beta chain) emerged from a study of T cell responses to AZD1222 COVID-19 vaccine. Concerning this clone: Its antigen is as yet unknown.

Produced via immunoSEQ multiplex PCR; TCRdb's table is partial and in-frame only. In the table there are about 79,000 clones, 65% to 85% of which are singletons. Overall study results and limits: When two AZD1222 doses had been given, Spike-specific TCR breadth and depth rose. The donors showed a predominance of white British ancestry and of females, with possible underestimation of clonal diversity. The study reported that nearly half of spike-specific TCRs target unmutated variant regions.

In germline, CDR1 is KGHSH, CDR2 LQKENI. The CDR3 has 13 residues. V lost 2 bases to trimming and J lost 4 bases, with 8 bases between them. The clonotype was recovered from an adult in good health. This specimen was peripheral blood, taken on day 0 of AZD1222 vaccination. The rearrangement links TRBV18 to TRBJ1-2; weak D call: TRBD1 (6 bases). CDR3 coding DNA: TGTGCCAGCTCACCAAGGACAGCCTATGGCTACACCTTC. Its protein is CASSPRTAYGYTF.